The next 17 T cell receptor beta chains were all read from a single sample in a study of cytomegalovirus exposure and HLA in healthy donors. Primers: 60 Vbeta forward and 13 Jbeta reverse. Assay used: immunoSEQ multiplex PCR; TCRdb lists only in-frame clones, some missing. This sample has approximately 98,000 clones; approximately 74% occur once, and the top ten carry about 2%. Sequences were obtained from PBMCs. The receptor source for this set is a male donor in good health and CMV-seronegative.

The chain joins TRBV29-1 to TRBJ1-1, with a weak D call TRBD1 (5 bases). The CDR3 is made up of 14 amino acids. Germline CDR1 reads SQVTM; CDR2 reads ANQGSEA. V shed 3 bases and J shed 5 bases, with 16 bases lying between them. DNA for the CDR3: TGCAGCGTTGACAGCCGTGGGAAGGGGACTGAAGCTTTCTTT. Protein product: CSVDSRGKGTEAFF.

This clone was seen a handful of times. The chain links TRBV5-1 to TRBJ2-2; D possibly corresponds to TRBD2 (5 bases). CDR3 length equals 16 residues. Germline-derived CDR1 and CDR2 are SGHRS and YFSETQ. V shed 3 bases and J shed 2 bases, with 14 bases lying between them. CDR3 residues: CASSWTGLLNTGELFF. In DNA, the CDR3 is TGCGCCAGCAGCTGGACTGGACTTCTCAACACCGGGGAGCTGTTTTTT.

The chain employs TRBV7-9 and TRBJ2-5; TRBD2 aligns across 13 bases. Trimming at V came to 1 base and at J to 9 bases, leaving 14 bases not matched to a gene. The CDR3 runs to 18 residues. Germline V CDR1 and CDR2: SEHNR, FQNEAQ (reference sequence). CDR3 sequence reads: CASSLGVGTSGAHNPQYF. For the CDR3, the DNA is TGTGCCAGCAGCTTAGGGGTCGGGACTAGCGGGGCCCATAACCCCCAGTACTTC.

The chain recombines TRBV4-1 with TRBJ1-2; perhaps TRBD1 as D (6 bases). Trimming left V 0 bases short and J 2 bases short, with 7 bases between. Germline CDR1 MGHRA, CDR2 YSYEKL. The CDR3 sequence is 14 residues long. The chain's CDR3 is CASSQEQGNYGYTF. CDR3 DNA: TGCGCCAGCAGCCAAGAACAGGGAAACTATGGCTACACCTTC.

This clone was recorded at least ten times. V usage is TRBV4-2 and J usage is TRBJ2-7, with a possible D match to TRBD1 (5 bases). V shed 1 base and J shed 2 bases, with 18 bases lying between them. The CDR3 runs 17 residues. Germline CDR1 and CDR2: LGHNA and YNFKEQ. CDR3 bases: TGTGCCAGCAGCCAAGGCGTGTCTTGGGGCGAACCCTACGAGCAGTACTTC. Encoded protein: CASSQGVSWGEPYEQYF.

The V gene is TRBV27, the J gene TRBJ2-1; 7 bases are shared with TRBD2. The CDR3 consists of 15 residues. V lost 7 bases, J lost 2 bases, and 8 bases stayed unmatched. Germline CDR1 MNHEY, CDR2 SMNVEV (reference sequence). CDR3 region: CASIQAGLTYNEQFF. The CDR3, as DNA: TGTGCCAGCATCCAAGCGGGATTAACCTACAATGAGCAGTTCTTC.

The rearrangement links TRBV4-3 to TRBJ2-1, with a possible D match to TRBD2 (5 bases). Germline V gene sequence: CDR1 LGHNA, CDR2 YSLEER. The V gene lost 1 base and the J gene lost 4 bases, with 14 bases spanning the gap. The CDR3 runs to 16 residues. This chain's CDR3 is CASSQVSVGKYNEQFF. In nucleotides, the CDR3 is TGCGCCAGCAGCCAAGTTAGCGTCGGGAAGTACAATGAGCAGTTCTTC.

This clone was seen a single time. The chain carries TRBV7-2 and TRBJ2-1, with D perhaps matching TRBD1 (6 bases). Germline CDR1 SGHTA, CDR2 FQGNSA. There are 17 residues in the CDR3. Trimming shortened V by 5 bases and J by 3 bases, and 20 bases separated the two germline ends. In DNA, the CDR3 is TGTGCCAGCAGCGCGCCCCTTCGGGACACCCACTACAATGAGCAGTTCTTC. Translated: CASSAPLRDTHYNEQFF.

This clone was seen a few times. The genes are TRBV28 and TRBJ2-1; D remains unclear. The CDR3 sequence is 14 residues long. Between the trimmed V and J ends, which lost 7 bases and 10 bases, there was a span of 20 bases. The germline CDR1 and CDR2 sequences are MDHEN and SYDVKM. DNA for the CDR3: TGTGCCAGCATCGAACCCTACAGCCCCAAGGAGCAGTTCTTC. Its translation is CASIEPYSPKEQFF.

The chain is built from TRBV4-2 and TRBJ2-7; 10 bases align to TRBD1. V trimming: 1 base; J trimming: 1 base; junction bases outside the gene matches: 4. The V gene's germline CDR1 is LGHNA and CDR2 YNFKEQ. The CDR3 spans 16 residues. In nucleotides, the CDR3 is TGTGCCAGCAGCCAAGGGGGGACAGGGGTGTCCTACGAGCAGTACTTC. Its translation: CASSQGGTGVSYEQYF.

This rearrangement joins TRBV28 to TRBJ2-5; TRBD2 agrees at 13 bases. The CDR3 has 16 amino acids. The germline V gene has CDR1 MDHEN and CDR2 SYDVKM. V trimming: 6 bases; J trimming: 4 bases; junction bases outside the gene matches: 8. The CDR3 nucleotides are TGTGCCAGCAGCCATACTAGCGGGAGGGCCCTAGAGACCCAGTACTTC. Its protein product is CASSHTSGRALETQYF.

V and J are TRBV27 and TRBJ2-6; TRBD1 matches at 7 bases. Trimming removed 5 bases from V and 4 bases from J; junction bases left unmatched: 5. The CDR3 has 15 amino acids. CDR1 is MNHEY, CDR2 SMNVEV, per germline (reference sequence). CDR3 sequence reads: CASSPDREGANVLTF. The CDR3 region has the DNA TGTGCCAGCAGTCCTGACAGGGAAGGGGCCAACGTCCTGACTTTC.

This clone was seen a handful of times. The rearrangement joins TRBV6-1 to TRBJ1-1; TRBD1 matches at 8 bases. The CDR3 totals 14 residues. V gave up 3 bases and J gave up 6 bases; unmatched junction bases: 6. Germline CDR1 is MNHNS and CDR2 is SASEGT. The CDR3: CASSEYRGSSEAFF. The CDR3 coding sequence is TGTGCCAGCAGTGAGTACAGGGGGTCCTCTGAAGCTTTCTTT.

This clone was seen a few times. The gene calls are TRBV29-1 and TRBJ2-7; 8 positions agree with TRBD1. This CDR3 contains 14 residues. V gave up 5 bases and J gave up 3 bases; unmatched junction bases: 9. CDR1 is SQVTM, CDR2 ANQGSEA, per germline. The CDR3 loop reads CSVFGQGAVYEQYF. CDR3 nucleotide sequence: TGCAGCGTTTTTGGACAGGGTGCGGTCTACGAGCAGTACTTC.

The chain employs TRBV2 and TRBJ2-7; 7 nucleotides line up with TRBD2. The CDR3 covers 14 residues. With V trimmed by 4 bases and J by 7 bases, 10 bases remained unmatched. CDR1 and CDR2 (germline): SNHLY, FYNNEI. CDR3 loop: CASSATSQTREQYF. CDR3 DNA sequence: TGTGCCAGCAGTGCGACTAGCCAAACGAGGGAGCAGTACTTC.

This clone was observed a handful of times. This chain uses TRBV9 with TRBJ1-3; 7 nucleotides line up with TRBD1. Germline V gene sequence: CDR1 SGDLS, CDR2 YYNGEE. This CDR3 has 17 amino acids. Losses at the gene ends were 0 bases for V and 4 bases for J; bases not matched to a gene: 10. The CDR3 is CASSVETGDLRGNTIYF. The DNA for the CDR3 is TGTGCCAGCAGCGTAGAAACAGGGGATTTACGGGGAAACACCATATATTTT.

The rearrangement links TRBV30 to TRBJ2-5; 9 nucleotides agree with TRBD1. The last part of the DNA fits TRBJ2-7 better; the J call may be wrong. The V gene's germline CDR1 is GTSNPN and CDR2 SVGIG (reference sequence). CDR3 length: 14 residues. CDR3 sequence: CAWDTGGATTEQYF. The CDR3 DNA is TGTGCCTGGGACACAGGGGGCGCGACTACCGAGCAGTACTTC.